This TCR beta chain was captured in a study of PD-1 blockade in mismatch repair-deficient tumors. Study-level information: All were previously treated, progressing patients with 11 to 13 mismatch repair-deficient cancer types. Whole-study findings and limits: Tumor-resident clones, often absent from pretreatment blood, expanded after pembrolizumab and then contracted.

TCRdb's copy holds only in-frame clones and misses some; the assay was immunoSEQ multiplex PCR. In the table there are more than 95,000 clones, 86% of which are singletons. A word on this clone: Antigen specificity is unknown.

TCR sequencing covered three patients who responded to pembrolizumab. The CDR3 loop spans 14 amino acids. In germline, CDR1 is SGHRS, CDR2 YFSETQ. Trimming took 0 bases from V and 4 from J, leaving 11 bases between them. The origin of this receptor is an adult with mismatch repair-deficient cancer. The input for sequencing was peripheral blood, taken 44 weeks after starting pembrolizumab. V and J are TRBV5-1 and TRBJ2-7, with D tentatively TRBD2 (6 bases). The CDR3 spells CASSLGLVTYEQYF. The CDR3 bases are TGCGCCAGCAGCTTGGGACTAGTCACTTACGAGCAGTACTTC.